These 23 T cell receptor beta chains came from one sample sequenced in a study of control samples from healthy donors and cancer patients. TCRdb's copy holds only in-frame clones and misses some; the assay was immunoSEQ multiplex PCR. The sample yields tens of thousands of clones, 70% to 90% seen once. Sequenced input: PBMCs. The receptors originated from a woman in her fifties or sixties with lung cancer.

The CDR3 DNA reads TGTGCCAGCAGCCTAGGAAGGTTTTTCACAGATACGCAGTATTTT. Protein product: CASSLGRFFTDTQYF. V and J are TRBV14 and TRBJ2-3; no firm D call. This CDR3 has 15 amino acids. Deletions cut 4 bases from V and 2 bases from J, with 13 bases between. Germline CDR1 is SGHDN and CDR2 is FVKESK.

The chain links TRBV7-8 to TRBJ2-5, with D tentatively TRBD1 or TRBD2 (5 bases each). The germline CDR1 and CDR2 sequences are SGHVS and FQNEAQ. The V gene lost 1 base and the J gene lost 3 bases, with 9 bases spanning the gap. This CDR3 spans 14 amino acids. CDR3 DNA sequence: TGTGCCAGCAGCTTAGAGTTGGGGGAAGAGACCCAGTACTTC. Translation gives CASSLELGEETQYF. Full variable domain (missing parts from reference TRBV7-8 and TRBJ2-5): GAGVSQSPRYKVAKRGQDVALRCDPISGHVSLFWYQQALGQGPEFLTYFQNEAQLDKSGLPSDRFFAERPEGSVSTLKIQRTQQEDSAVYLCASSLELGEETQYFGPGTRLLVL.

The chain carries TRBV24-1 and TRBJ2-7, with D tentatively TRBD2 (5 bases). The length of the CDR3 is 15 residues. V gave up 4 bases and J gave up 4 bases, with 16 bases separating them. Germline CDR1 and CDR2: KGHDR and SFDVKD. CDR3 sequence reads: CATSDRGSELYEQYF. CDR3 nucleotides: TGTGCCACCAGTGACCGAGGGTCAGAACTGTACGAGCAGTACTTC.

V usage is TRBV4-1 and J usage is TRBJ1-6; 11 nucleotides align to TRBD1. The CDR3 is 18 residues long. With 0 bases clipped from V and 7 bases from J, the junction kept 8 bases outside the gene matches. The germline CDR1 and CDR2 sequences are MGHRA and YSYEKL. The CDR3: CASSQDSGQGAKNSPLHF. The DNA of the CDR3 is TGCGCCAGCAGCCAAGATAGCGGACAGGGGGCGAAGAATTCACCCCTCCACTTT.

The genes are TRBV7-9 and TRBJ1-2; perhaps TRBD1 as D (6 bases). In germline, CDR1 is SEHNR, CDR2 FQNEAQ (reference sequence). This CDR3 contains 12 residues. Trimming cost V 4 bases and J 8 bases, with 11 bases left between them. This CDR3 is CASSSGQSGYTF. The CDR3 DNA reads as TGTGCCAGCAGCTCTGGACAGAGCGGCTACACCTTC.

The rearrangement joins TRBV19 to TRBJ1-4; 7 nucleotides match TRBD1. This CDR3 is 15 amino acids long. Germline V lookup: CDR1 LNHDA, CDR2 SQIVND (reference sequence). Trimming at V came to 3 bases and at J to 4 bases, leaving 5 bases not matched to a gene. The CDR3 loop reads CASSMGTAVNEKLFF. In DNA form, the CDR3 reads TGTGCCAGTAGTATGGGGACAGCAGTTAATGAAAAACTGTTTTTT.

The rearrangement uses TRBV27 and TRBJ2-5, with 16 bases that match TRBD2. CDR3 length: 18 amino acids. The ends lost 5 bases at V and 5 bases at J; junction bases unmatched: 11. Germline lookup yields CDR1 MNHEY and CDR2 SMNVEV (reference sequence). The CDR3 protein is CASSPWGTSGRAEETQYF. In nucleotides, the CDR3 is TGTGCCAGCAGTCCCTGGGGGACTAGCGGGAGGGCCGAGGAGACCCAGTACTTC.

The V call is TRBV29-1, the J call TRBJ2-3, with TRBD2 matching over 8 bases. The V gene end was trimmed by 3 bases and the J gene end by 3 bases; junction bases not matched to a gene: 8. Looked up from germline, CDR1 is SQVTM and CDR2 is ANQGSEA. The CDR3 loop spans 15 amino acids. The DNA for the CDR3 is TGCAGCGTTGAGCCCGGGACTAGAAATACAGATACGCAGTATTTT. This codes for CSVEPGTRNTDTQYF.

This sequence joins TRBV11-2 and TRBJ1-5; tentative D call: TRBD1 (6 bases). Germline CDR1 is SGHAT and CDR2 is FQNNGV. The CDR3 has 15 residues. The V and J ends lost 0 bases and 6 bases respectively, with 12 bases between them. CDR3: CASSLDRGESQPQHF. The DNA for the CDR3 is TGTGCCAGCAGCTTAGATAGGGGGGAAAGTCAGCCCCAGCATTTT.

The genes are TRBV3-1 (or the pseudogene TRBV3-2) and TRBJ1-1; D is unresolved. The V end lost 3 bases, the J end lost 0 bases, and 2 bases lay between the germline ends. This CDR3 spans 12 amino acids. Germline CDR1 LGHDT, CDR2 YNNKEL (reference sequence). CDR3 DNA: TGTGCCAGCAGCCATATGAACACTGAAGCTTTCTTT. It specifies CASSHMNTEAFF.

The rearrangement uses TRBV5-1 and TRBJ2-7, with TRBD1 matching 8 bases. This CDR3 has 14 residues. V was clipped by 7 bases and J by 2 bases; unmatched bases: 8. The germline V gene has CDR1 SGHRS and CDR2 YFSETQ. CDR3 sequence: CASGAGQGTYEQYF. DNA of the CDR3: TGCGCCAGCGGCGCTGGACAGGGTACCTACGAGCAGTACTTC.

This chain links TRBV7-6 with TRBJ1-4; D is unresolved. Germline CDR1 SGHVS, CDR2 FNYEAQ. CDR3 length: 15 amino acids. The V gene lost 1 base and the J gene lost 7 bases, with 13 bases spanning the gap. The CDR3, as DNA: TGTGCCAGCAGCTTAGTAGAGGGAGGCGGTGAAAAACTGTTTTTT. Protein product: CASSLVEGGGEKLFF.

V gene TRBV15 combines with J gene TRBJ1-1; unclear D gene. The CDR3 loop spans 14 amino acids. The germline V and J ends were trimmed by 1 base and 2 bases, with 8 bases remaining between them. CDR1 LNHNV and CDR2 YYDKDF come from the germline V gene (reference sequence). The CDR3 sequence: CATSRGSGNTEAFF. CDR3 coding DNA: TGTGCCACCAGCAGAGGGTCGGGTAACACTGAAGCTTTCTTT. The variable domain in full, completed from reference TRBV15 and TRBJ1-1, reads DAMVIQNPRYQVTQFGKPVTLSCSQTLNHNVMYWYQQKSSQAPKLLFHYYDKDFNNEADTPDNFQSRRPNTSFCFLDIRSPGLGDTAMYLCATSRGSGNTEAFFGQGTRLTVV.

V and J are TRBV19 and TRBJ2-1; TRBD2 aligns across 10 bases. Germline V CDR1 and CDR2: LNHDA, SQIVND (reference sequence). With 3 bases clipped from V and 5 bases from J, the junction kept 4 bases outside the gene matches. This CDR3 contains 15 residues. The CDR3 region has the DNA TGTGCCAGTAGTATGGTAGCGGGAGGCGACAATGAGCAGTTCTTC. Protein sequence: CASSMVAGGDNEQFF. The full variable domain, its missing parts supplied by reference TRBV19 and TRBJ2-1, is DGGITQSPKYLFRKEGQNVTLSCEQNLNHDAMYWYRQDPGQGLRLIYYSQIVNDFQKGDIAEGYSVSREKKESFPLTVTSAQKNPTAFYLCASSMVAGGDNEQFFGPGTRLTVL.

Points on this clone: At the DNA level, this CDR3 is encoded by other sequences in the same sample as well. J is TRBJ2-5 and V is TRBV7-2, with 9 bases aligning to TRBD2. Germline CDR1 SGHTA, CDR2 FQGNSA. This CDR3 spans 16 amino acids. Trimming cost V 2 bases and J 5 bases; bases outside gene matches: 9. CDR3 sequence reads: CASSLQAGGPQETQYF. The CDR3 coding sequence is TGTGCCAGCAGCTTACAAGCGGGGGGTCCTCAGGAGACCCAGTACTTC. Together with reference TRBV7-2 and TRBJ2-5, the CDR3 gives the full variable domain: GAGVSQSPSNKVTEKGKDVELRCDPISGHTALYWYRQSLGQGLEFLIYFQGNSAPDKSGLPSDRFSAERTGGSVSTLTIQRTQQEDSAVYLCASSLQAGGPQETQYFGPGTRLLVL.

The table lists this clone with a count of one. The chain is built from TRBV7-9 and TRBJ1-3; D is uncertain. Germline V gene lookup returns CDR1 SEHNR and CDR2 FQNEAQ (reference sequence). V was shortened by 5 bases and J by 0 bases, with 8 bases between the two germline ends. CDR3 size: 14 residues. DNA of the CDR3: TGTGCCAGCAGCCGAGAAGTCTCTGGAAACACCATATATTTT. As protein: CASSREVSGNTIYF. Supplemented by reference TRBV7-9 and TRBJ1-3, the full variable domain reads DTGVSQNPRHKITKRGQNVTFRCDPISEHNRLYWYRQTLGQGPEFLTYFQNEAQLEKSRLLSDRFSAERPKGSFSTLEIQRTEQGDSAMYLCASSREVSGNTIYFGEGSWLTVV.

V is TRBV3-1 (or the pseudogene TRBV3-2) and J is TRBJ1-6; D is ambiguous. The CDR3 is made up of 13 amino acids. Germline CDR1 reads LGHDT; CDR2 reads YNNKEL (reference sequence). V was shortened by 1 base and J by 10 bases, with 8 bases between the two germline ends. CDR3 coding DNA: TGTGCCAGCAGCCAAGTATCGGGGTCACCCCTCCACTTT. It encodes CASSQVSGSPLHF.

The CDR3 sequence is CASSKATPYEQYF. The CDR3 nucleotides are TGTGCCAGCAGTAAGGCGACGCCATACGAGCAGTACTTC. This sequence joins TRBV12-3 or TRBV12-4 and TRBJ2-7; D is undetermined. Trimming removed 5 bases at V and 4 bases at J, with 12 bases between. The CDR3 extends over 13 amino acids.

This clone was recorded only once. The rearrangement links TRBV5-1 to TRBJ1-2; no clear D. V was shortened by 6 bases and J by 4 bases, with 16 bases between the two germline ends. Germline CDR1 SGHRS, CDR2 YFSETQ. This CDR3 has 14 amino acids. CDR3 coding DNA: TGCGCCAGCAAGTCCCAGTCCGGGAGCTATGGCTACACCTTC. Translation gives CASKSQSGSYGYTF.

The chain has TRBV7-3 and TRBJ2-2; the match to TRBD2 covers 11 bases. With V trimmed by 1 base and J by 11 bases, 6 bases remained unmatched. The CDR3 is 15 residues long. Germline CDR1 reads SGHTA; CDR2 reads FQGTGA. CDR3 amino acids: CASSLRLAGTNELFF. As DNA, the CDR3 is TGTGCCAGCAGCTTAAGACTAGCGGGGACCAACGAGCTGTTTTTT. The whole variable domain, filled in from reference TRBV7-3 and TRBJ2-2, reads GAGVSQTPSNKVTEKGKYVELRCDPISGHTALYWYRQSLGQGPEFLIYFQGTGAADDSGLPNDRFFAVRPEGSVSTLKIQRTERGDSAVYLCASSLRLAGTNELFFGEGSRLTVL.

The rearrangement joins TRBV5-6 to TRBJ2-2; 12 bases are a match to TRBD2. The CDR3 totals 17 residues. J was trimmed by 1 base and V by 3 bases; bases with no gene match: 4. Germline CDR1 reads SGHDT; CDR2 reads YYEEEE. For the CDR3, the DNA is TGTGCCAGCAGCTCGACTAGCGGGAGAGGGAACACCGGGGAGCTGTTTTTT. Translation: CASSSTSGRGNTGELFF.

The CDR3: CASSLRTANEKLFF. In DNA form, the CDR3 reads TGTGCCAGCAGTTTAAGGACAGCTAATGAAAAACTGTTTTTT. This sequence joins TRBV27 and TRBJ1-4; D might be TRBD1 (6 bases). Germline V CDR1 and CDR2: MNHEY, SMNVEV (reference sequence). The ends were cut back, 2 bases at V and 3 bases at J, with 7 bases in the middle. The CDR3 contains 14 residues.

The V gene is TRBV18, the J gene TRBJ1-1, with 9 positions matching TRBD1. Germline V gene lookup returns CDR1 KGHSH and CDR2 LQKENI. V dropped 4 bases and J dropped 1; count of bases not matched to a gene: 4. The CDR3 totals 15 residues. The CDR3, as DNA: TGTGCCAGCTCACAGGGGGGACAGGGGAACACTGAAGCTTTCTTT. Residues: CASSQGGQGNTEAFF.